This T cell receptor (beta chain) was sequenced in a study of early T cells in non-severe SARS-CoV-2 infection. Background on the study: Sequencing of unsorted whole blood was done on bulk RNA, leaving chains unpaired. Study results and limitations: Matching results from VDJdb favored anti-spike CD8 responses, leaving private and CD4 specificities undetected.

TCRdb fed the 5' RACE reads into MiXCR, producing one record per CDR3 protein. The top ten hold roughly 4.3% of the sample, which has around 77,000 distinct CDR3 sequences, more than 12% seen once. V was clipped by 7 bases and J by 2 bases; unmatched bases: 9. This CDR3 spans 14 amino acids. Germline lookup yields CDR1 SQVTM and CDR2 ANQGSEA. Notes on this clonotype: Its target is not known.

The source material was whole blood, sampled at baseline. This chain connects TRBV29-1 to TRBJ2-5, with 8 bases fitting TRBD2. The sequence was obtained from an adult who was a healthcare worker with PCR-confirmed SARS-CoV-2 infection or an uninfected control (not recorded which). The CDR3 region has the DNA TGCAGCGCCTACTCTACTAGCGGTCAAGAGACCCAGTACTTC. It specifies CSAYSTSGQETQYF.